This record concerns one T cell receptor beta chain sequence. The protocol was immunoSEQ multiplex PCR, while the TCRdb copy is restricted to in-frame clones and leaves out a portion. The repertoire has some 70,000 clones, approximately 85% of them found once; the top ten carry about 10%. Trimming left V 0 bases short and J 6 bases short, with 12 bases between. The CDR3 consists of 15 residues. CDR1 is SGHRS and CDR2 is YFSETQ in the germline V gene. This record comes from a study of glioma-infiltrating T cells after dendritic cell vaccination. V gene TRBV5-1 combines with J gene TRBJ1-4, with D possibly TRBD1 on 6 matching bases. Specimen: blood, collected before dendritic cell vaccination. This TCR derives from a human donor with glioblastoma. The DNA for the CDR3 is TGCGCCAGCAGCTTGGCCGATGGGGGCTATGAAAAACTGTTTTTT. This gives the protein CASSLADGGYEKLFF.